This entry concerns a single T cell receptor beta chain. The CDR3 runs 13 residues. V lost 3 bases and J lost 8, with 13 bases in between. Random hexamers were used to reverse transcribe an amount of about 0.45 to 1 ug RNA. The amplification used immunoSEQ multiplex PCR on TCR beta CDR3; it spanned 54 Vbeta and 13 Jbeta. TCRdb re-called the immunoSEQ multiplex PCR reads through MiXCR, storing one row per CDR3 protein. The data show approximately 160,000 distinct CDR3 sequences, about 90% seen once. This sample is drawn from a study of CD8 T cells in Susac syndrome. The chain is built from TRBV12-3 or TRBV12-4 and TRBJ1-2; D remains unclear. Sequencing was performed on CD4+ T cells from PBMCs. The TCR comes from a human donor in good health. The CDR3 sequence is CASSFKPIAGYTF. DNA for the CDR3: TGTGCCAGCAGTTTTAAGCCCATCGCAGGCTACACCTTC.